Below, 16 T cell receptor beta chains from the same sample are listed, as sequenced in a study of identifying expanded T cells in peripheral blood. Some clones are missing from TCRdb's copy, which holds only in-frame ones; the method was immunoSEQ multiplex PCR. The data contain 95,000 to 100,000 clones, about 83% of them singletons. Sequencing was performed on blood. The receptors stem from a person aged 18 to 75 in good health.

This clone was detected only a few times. The CDR3 region is CAISGFSGNTGELFF. In DNA, the CDR3 is TGTGCCATCAGTGGATTTAGCGGGAACACCGGGGAGCTGTTTTTT. This chain uses TRBV10-3 with TRBJ2-2; the D gene is possibly TRBD2 (6 bases). The CDR3 sequence is 15 residues long. In germline, CDR1 is ENHRY, CDR2 SYGVKD. Trimming shortened V by 4 bases and J by 1 base, and 10 bases separated the two germline ends.

The chain couples TRBV5-4 to TRBJ1-2; D is uncertain. The CDR3 runs 13 residues. Between the trimmed V and J ends, which lost 0 bases and 4 bases, there was a span of 7 bases. Germline CDR1 and CDR2: SGHNT and YYREEE (reference sequence). The CDR3 nucleotides read TGTGCCAGCAGCTTGGGAGAGGTCTATGGCTACACCTTC. The encoded protein is CASSLGEVYGYTF.

V is TRBV28 and J is TRBJ2-1; 7 bases map to TRBD2. The CDR3 contains 15 residues. CDR1 is MDHEN, CDR2 SYDVKM, per germline. The V gene end was trimmed by 4 bases and the J gene end by 2 bases; junction bases not matched to a gene: 5. Here the CDR3 DNA reads TGTGCCAGCAGTTCGACTAGCCTCGCCTACAATGAGCAGTTCTTC. It yields the protein CASSSTSLAYNEQFF.

This rearrangement joins TRBV27 to TRBJ2-1; D gene uncertain. Trimming shortened V by 3 bases and J by 7 bases, and 13 bases separated the two germline ends. The CDR3 has 14 amino acids. In germline, CDR1 is MNHEY, CDR2 SMNVEV (reference sequence). The CDR3 DNA sequence: TGTGCCAGCAGTTTTCTCACCCCTCTTAATGAGCAGTTCTTC. Its protein product is CASSFLTPLNEQFF.

This CDR3 reads CASSLWGSEETQYF. For the CDR3, the DNA is TGTGCCAGCAGCTTGTGGGGTTCGGAGGAGACCCAGTACTTC. The chain couples TRBV5-5 to TRBJ2-5; D gene ambiguous. V lost 1 base and J 5 bases, leaving 12 bases between the germline ends. There are 14 residues in the CDR3. The germline gives CDR1 SGHKS, CDR2 YYEKEE (reference sequence).

V usage is TRBV6-5 and J usage is TRBJ2-5; D is perhaps TRBD1 (5 bases). The CDR3 is made up of 15 amino acids. Germline CDR1 and CDR2: MNHEY and SVGAGI. The V end was cut by 4 bases, the J end by 5 bases, with 17 bases between. The CDR3 here is CASSSGFRVGETQYF. The CDR3 region has the DNA TGTGCCAGCAGTTCAGGGTTCAGGGTCGGGGAGACCCAGTACTTC.

This chain uses TRBV27 with TRBJ2-7; no firm D call. Trimming removed 0 bases at V and 6 bases at J, with 9 bases between. The CDR3 sequence is 13 residues long. Germline values: CDR1 MNHEY, CDR2 SMNVEV (reference sequence). The CDR3 here is CASSLSTASEQYF. CDR3 DNA sequence: TGTGCCAGCAGTTTATCGACGGCGTCCGAGCAGTACTTC.

This clone was counted only a few times. V and J are TRBV7-6 and TRBJ1-3; no definite D call. The CDR3 runs to 14 residues. Germline V gives CDR1 SGHVS, CDR2 FNYEAQ. V lost 5 bases, J lost 2 bases, and 10 bases lay in between. Here the CDR3 DNA reads TGTGCCAGCAGCGAGGGCAGGCCTGGAAACACCATATATTTT. Amino acids: CASSEGRPGNTIYF.

CDR3 DNA: TGTGCCAGCAGTTACCCCCTTAGCGGGGAAAGGACCGGGGAGCTGTTTTTT. Protein sequence: CASSYPLSGERTGELFF. J is TRBJ2-2 and V is TRBV2; 8 bases align to TRBD2. There are 17 residues in the CDR3. Germline V gene sequence: CDR1 SNHLY, CDR2 FYNNEI. V shed 5 bases and J 5 bases; nucleotides not matched to a gene: 13. Together with reference TRBV2 and TRBJ2-2, the CDR3 gives the full variable domain: EPEVTQTPSHQVTQMGQEVILRCVPISNHLYFYWYRQILGQKVEFLVSFYNNEISEKSEIFDDQFSVERPDGSNFTLKIRSTKLEDSAMYFCASSYPLSGERTGELFFGEGSRLTVL.

The chain is built from TRBV19 and TRBJ1-2; a weak D match, TRBD1 (5 bases). V lost 5 bases and J 3 bases, leaving 13 bases between the germline ends. This CDR3 spans 14 amino acids. Per the germline V gene, CDR1 is LNHDA and CDR2 is SQIVND (reference sequence). This CDR3 is CASSPRDRYYGYTF. The DNA of the CDR3 is TGTGCCAGTAGTCCAAGGGACCGTTACTATGGCTACACCTTC. The full variable domain, rest sourced from reference TRBV19 and TRBJ1-2, is DGGITQSPKYLFRKEGQNVTLSCEQNLNHDAMYWYRQDPGQGLRLIYYSQIVNDFQKGDIAEGYSVSREKKESFPLTVTSAQKNPTAFYLCASSPRDRYYGYTFGSGTRLTVV.

The chain employs TRBV29-1 and TRBJ2-5, with a possible D match to TRBD1 (6 bases). Germline V gene data show CDR1 as SQVTM and CDR2 as ANQGSEA. Deletions cut 5 bases from V and 2 bases from J, with 15 bases between. CDR3 length: 14 residues. The CDR3 bases are TGCAGCGTTTTCATACAGGGTGGACAAGAGACCCAGTACTTC. Translation gives CSVFIQGGQETQYF.

DNA for the CDR3: TGTGCCAGCAGGACGGGGATGTCGCAGTATTTT. Translation gives CASRTGMSQYF. The chain recombines TRBV28 with TRBJ2-3, with D maybe TRBD2 (5 bases). The length of the CDR3 is 11 residues. V was shortened by 6 bases and J by 10 bases, with 11 bases between the two germline ends. The germline gives CDR1 MDHEN, CDR2 SYDVKM.

This clone was detected only once. The rearrangement links TRBV7-2 to TRBJ2-5; 7 positions agree with TRBD2. The CDR3 is made up of 14 amino acids. Germline V gene data show CDR1 as SGHTA and CDR2 as FQGNSA. With 6 bases clipped from V and 5 bases from J, the junction kept 9 bases outside the gene matches. Here the CDR3 DNA reads TGTGCCAGCAGGGATGGACTAGTACCGGAGACCCAGTACTTC. Translation: CASRDGLVPETQYF.

As concerns this clone: The sample carries other DNA sequences with the same CDR3. This rearrangement joins TRBV18 to TRBJ2-5, with D unresolved. Germline V gene sequence: CDR1 KGHSH, CDR2 LQKENI. V was pared by 3 bases and J by 5 bases, with 4 bases between. The CDR3 spans 11 residues. This chain's CDR3 is CASSPKETQYF. CDR3 bases: TGTGCCAGCTCACCCAAGGAGACCCAGTACTTC. Using reference TRBV18 and TRBJ2-5 for the parts outside the CDR3, the full variable domain is NAGVMQNPRHLVRRRGQEARLRCSPMKGHSHVYWYRQLPEEGLKFMVYLQKENIIDESGMPKERFSAEFPKEGPSILRIQQVVRGDSAAYFCASSPKETQYFGPGTRLLVL.

The chain couples TRBV6-6 to TRBJ1-2, with TRBD1 as a possible D gene (5 bases). This CDR3 has 11 amino acids. Deletions cut 11 bases from V and 2 bases from J, with 9 bases between. Germline assignment: CDR1 MNHNY and CDR2 SVGAGI (reference sequence). The CDR3 here is CAAGPNYGYTF. The CDR3 DNA sequence: TGTGCCGCAGGGCCCAACTATGGCTACACCTTC.

The chain has TRBV2 and TRBJ2-3; tentative D call: TRBD2 (5 bases). This CDR3 comprises 14 residues. In germline, CDR1 is SNHLY, CDR2 FYNNEI. Trimming shortened V by 0 bases and J by 5 bases, and 9 bases separated the two germline ends. The chain's CDR3 is CASSEALRGDTQYF. The CDR3 DNA reads TGTGCCAGCAGTGAAGCGCTTCGGGGAGATACGCAGTATTTT.